Presented here are 23 T cell receptor beta chains from one specimen sequenced in a study of CD8 T cells in Susac syndrome. RNA amounts of roughly 0.45 to 1 ug underwent reverse transcription with random hexamers. TCRdb independently ran MiXCR on the immunoSEQ multiplex PCR reads; one entry per CDR3 protein. Here the sample spans roughly 200,000 distinct CDR3 sequences, approximately 94% being singletons. The sample comprised CD4+ T cells from PBMCs. The receptors come from a human donor in good health.

The chain uses TRBV20-1 and TRBJ2-3; 8 bases line up with TRBD1. The germline V gene has CDR1 DFQATT and CDR2 SNEGSKA (reference sequence). The CDR3 extends over 14 amino acids. Trimming cost V 4 bases and J 0 bases; bases outside gene matches: 3. The CDR3 coding sequence is TGCAGTGCTACCGACAGGGGAAGCACAGATACGCAGTATTTT. Amino acid sequence: CSATDRGSTDTQYF.

This rearrangement joins TRBV27 to TRBJ2-5; D gene ambiguous. Trimming removed 6 bases from V and 5 bases from J, with 13 bases in between. The CDR3 sequence is 13 residues long. The germline CDR1 and CDR2 sequences are MNHEY and SMNVEV (reference sequence). This chain's CDR3 is CASRYTVEETQYF. The CDR3 DNA reads TGTGCCAGCAGATATACGGTCGAGGAGACCCAGTACTTC.

The gene calls are TRBV6-5 and TRBJ1-1, with D tentatively TRBD1 (6 bases). Between the trimmed V and J ends, which lost 7 bases and 1 base, there was a span of 13 bases. The CDR3 runs 14 residues. Germline V CDR1 and CDR2: MNHEY, SVGAGI. CDR3 loop: CASILQDRNTEAFF. The CDR3 nucleotides are TGTGCCAGCATTCTACAGGACAGGAACACTGAAGCTTTCTTT.

The table lists this clonotype with a count of one. This sequence joins TRBV7-2 and TRBJ2-1, with TRBD2 identical over 14 bases. The germline V gene has CDR1 SGHTA and CDR2 FQGNSA. The CDR3 contains 17 residues. After removal of 1 base from V and 8 bases from J, the junction contained 7 bases not matched to a gene. The CDR3 here is CASSLVSGTSGRYEQFF. DNA of the CDR3: TGTGCCAGCAGCTTAGTTAGCGGGACTAGCGGGAGATATGAGCAGTTCTTC. The full variable domain, completed using reference TRBV7-2 and TRBJ2-1, is GAGVSQSPSNKVTEKGKDVELRCDPISGHTALYWYRQSLGQGLEFLIYFQGNSAPDKSGLPSDRFSAERTGGSVSTLTIQRTQQEDSAVYLCASSLVSGTSGRYEQFFGPGTRLTVL.

V gene TRBV2 combines with J gene TRBJ2-7; the match to TRBD1 covers 7 bases. The ends lost 8 bases at V and 1 base at J; junction bases unmatched: 8. Germline CDR1 SNHLY, CDR2 FYNNEI. CDR3 length equals 14 residues. The CDR3 region has the DNA TGTGCCAGCTTACCGGGACAGCGGTCCTACGAGCAGTACTTC. This encodes CASLPGQRSYEQYF.

The chain has TRBV29-1 and TRBJ1-5, with D possibly being TRBD1 (5 bases). V lost 4 bases and J 9 bases, leaving 16 bases between the germline ends. Per germline, CDR1 SQVTM and CDR2 ANQGSEA. CDR3 length equals 13 residues. The CDR3 nucleotides read TGCAGCGTTGCCCAGGGCCTGAAAGTGCCCCAGCATTTT. Translated, it gives CSVAQGLKVPQHF.

V usage is TRBV15 and J usage is TRBJ2-2; D possibly corresponds to TRBD1 (6 bases). Germline V gene data show CDR1 as LNHNV and CDR2 as YYDKDF (reference sequence). V lost 5 bases to trimming and J lost 8 bases, with 15 bases between them. The CDR3 contains 14 residues. CDR3 nucleotides: TGTGCCACCAGCGCGCCGGACAGACTAGGGGAGCTGTTTTTT. It codes for CATSAPDRLGELFF.

CDR3 in amino acids: CASSHQGTYEQYF. In DNA, the CDR3 is TGTGCCAGCAGCCATCAAGGTACCTACGAGCAGTACTTC. The chain joins TRBV3-1 to TRBJ2-7; the D is unclear. CDR3 length equals 13 residues. Trimming took 3 bases from V and 2 from J, leaving 8 bases between them. Germline V gene data show CDR1 as LGHDT and CDR2 as YNNKEL (reference sequence).

J is TRBJ1-1 and V is TRBV27; D remains ambiguous. The CDR3 contains 15 residues. CDR1 is MNHEY, CDR2 SMNVEV, per germline (reference sequence). Trimming cost V 5 bases and J 3 bases, with 16 bases left between them. In DNA form, the CDR3 reads TGTGCCAGCAGTATTACGGGAGTAGGACACACTGAAGCTTTCTTT. Translating it yields CASSITGVGHTEAFF.

The chain recombines TRBV3-1 with TRBJ2-3, with D perhaps given as TRBD1 or TRBD2 (5 bases each). The CDR3 is 17 residues long. Germline V gives CDR1 LGHDT, CDR2 YNNKEL (reference sequence). V lost 0 bases to trimming and J lost 1 base, with 14 bases between them. The CDR3 loop is CASSQDRASRGTDTQYF. The CDR3 DNA reads as TGTGCCAGCAGCCAAGACAGGGCCTCGCGGGGCACAGATACGCAGTATTTT.

The chain combines TRBV6-2 or TRBV6-3 with TRBJ2-1; D might be TRBD2 (6 bases). Deletions cut 0 bases from V and 12 bases from J, with 9 bases between. There are 12 residues in the CDR3. Germline loops: CDR1 MNHEY, CDR2 SVGEGT. CDR3 DNA sequence: TGTGCCAGCAGTTACTCGGAGGGCGGGCAGTTCTTC. Its protein is CASSYSEGGQFF.

This clonotype was observed a single time. V usage is TRBV15 and J usage is TRBJ2-7, with 13 bases identical to TRBD2. J was trimmed by 3 bases and V by 0 bases; bases with no gene match: 5. Germline V gives CDR1 LNHNV, CDR2 YYDKDF (reference sequence). The CDR3 is made up of 17 amino acids. The CDR3 reads CATSRDGTSGNLYEQYF. The CDR3 DNA reads as TGTGCCACCAGCAGAGATGGGACTAGCGGGAATCTCTACGAGCAGTACTTC.

The chain is built from TRBV23-1 and TRBJ2-1; the D is unclear. TRBV23-1 is an open reading frame, and its role is uncertain. Trimming stripped 3 bases from V and 6 bases from J, with 21 bases between. The CDR3 consists of 17 residues. The CDR3 DNA is TGCGCCAGCAGTCACCCACACCGGCTAGGGTTGGTCAATGAGCAGTTCTTC. It translates to CASSHPHRLGLVNEQFF.

V and J are TRBV27 and TRBJ1-2; unclear D gene. V shed 10 bases and J shed 5 bases, with 11 bases lying between them. The V gene's germline CDR1 is MNHEY and CDR2 SMNVEV (reference sequence). CDR3 size: 11 residues. The DNA for the CDR3 is TGTGCCATCAAGACGGATTATGGCTACACCTTC. Translation: CAIKTDYGYTF.

This clonotype was seen only once. The rearrangement joins TRBV27 to TRBJ1-4; weak D call: TRBD1 (5 bases). The V end lost 5 bases, the J end lost 10 bases, and 23 bases lay between the germline ends. CDR1 and CDR2 from the germline V gene are MNHEY and SMNVEV (reference sequence). The CDR3 extends over 16 amino acids. CDR3 residues: CASSPTTGGIRRKLFF. For the CDR3, the DNA is TGTGCCAGCAGTCCAACCACGGGGGGTATCAGGCGAAAACTGTTTTTT.

This chain links TRBV24-1 with TRBJ2-5; D possibly matches TRBD1 or TRBD2 (5 bases each). This CDR3 has 16 residues. V lost 1 base, J lost 5 bases, and 16 bases lay in between. Looked up from germline, CDR1 is KGHDR and CDR2 is SFDVKD. CDR3 protein: CATSDFFAQGRETQYF. CDR3 nucleotides: TGTGCCACCAGTGATTTCTTCGCTCAGGGACGCGAGACCCAGTACTTC.

CDR3 DNA: TGTGCCAGCAGTGACCCTAGCCCTGGGGCCAACGTCCTGACTTTC. This codes for CASSDPSPGANVLTF. The V call is TRBV28, the J call TRBJ2-6; a weak D match, TRBD2 (5 bases). This CDR3 spans 15 amino acids. V was cut by 5 bases and J by 2 bases, with 10 bases left in between. Germline V gene sequence: CDR1 MDHEN, CDR2 SYDVKM.

The chain uses TRBV27 and TRBJ2-3, with TRBD1 matching over 7 bases. Germline loops: CDR1 MNHEY, CDR2 SMNVEV (reference sequence). Trimming removed 3 bases from V and 10 bases from J; junction bases left unmatched: 7. There are 13 residues in the CDR3. DNA of the CDR3: TGTGCCAGCAGTTTTAGCTGGGACAGCCCGCAGTATTTT. It yields the protein CASSFSWDSPQYF.

V gene TRBV11-1 combines with J gene TRBJ2-4; 7 positions agree with TRBD1. Germline CDR1 reads SGHAT; CDR2 reads FQDESV (reference sequence). The CDR3 has 14 amino acids. Unmatched junction bases numbered 9, after V lost 4 bases and J lost 9 bases. The CDR3 spells CASSSGQPEGIQYF. DNA for the CDR3: TGTGCCAGCAGCTCGGGACAGCCAGAGGGCATTCAGTACTTC.

The chain has TRBV30 and TRBJ1-1; TRBD1 agrees at 7 bases. The V gene's germline CDR1 is GTSNPN and CDR2 SVGIG (reference sequence). The CDR3 loop spans 12 amino acids. V dropped 5 bases and J dropped 5; count of bases not matched to a gene: 5. This CDR3 is CAWRTGDTEAFF. Here the CDR3 DNA reads TGTGCCTGGCGAACAGGGGATACTGAAGCTTTCTTT. Combining the CDR3 with reference TRBV30 and TRBJ1-1 gives the whole variable domain SQTIHQWPATLVQPVGSPLSLECTVEGTSNPNLYWYRQAAGRGLQLLFYSVGIGQISSEVPQNLSASRPQDRQFILSSKKLLLSDSGFYLCAWRTGDTEAFFGQGTRLTVV.

The chain carries TRBV20-1 and TRBJ2-1; the D is unclear. CDR1 and CDR2 from the germline V gene are DFQATT and SNEGSKA (reference sequence). The CDR3 consists of 12 residues. Trimming took 3 bases from V and 9 from J, leaving 12 bases between them. CDR3 loop: CSASGSVLEQFF. The CDR3 region has the DNA TGCAGTGCTAGTGGCTCGGTTCTTGAGCAGTTCTTC.

This clonotype was recorded only once. The CDR3 DNA follows: TGTGCCAGCAGGCCGACAGGGACGGGATCCTACGAGCAGTACTTC. It is translated as CASRPTGTGSYEQYF. J is TRBJ2-7 and V is TRBV27, with 7 bases aligning to TRBD1. The CDR3 extends over 15 amino acids. CDR1 is MNHEY, CDR2 SMNVEV, per germline (reference sequence). J gave up 1 base and V 6 bases, and 9 bases lay outside the gene matches.

A note on this clonotype: At one end, the junction sequence differs from germline, possibly due to a read error. This chain joins TRBV29-1 and TRBJ2-2, with 12 positions matching TRBD2. The CDR3 contains 15 residues. The germline gives CDR1 SQVTM, CDR2 ANQGSEA. In DNA, the CDR3 is TGCAGCGCTGAAGGGACTAGCGGGTTGACCGGGGAGCTGTTTTTT. Its protein is CSAEGTSGLTGELFF.